This T cell receptor (beta chain) was sequenced for a study of blood T cell repertoires in COVID-19 (dated by TCRdb to about 2020). For the study in its entirety: The collaborator samples originated in the United States, Italy and Spain and spanned the acute and convalescent phases of COVID-19. The prospective study material was composed of cDNA or gDNA derived from T cells, B-cell-depleted T cells, or PBMCs. Subjects who had been exposed to COVID-19, were actively infected with it, or had recovered from it provided the deeply sampled blood TCRbeta repertoires that made up the dataset. The repertoires were released in a freely available public database intended as a resource for research on the immune response to SARS-CoV-2. The samples were drawn from two sources: the first 160 participants of the ongoing ImmuneRACE study, and 1,200 or so subjects contributed by 6 global collaborators. Nearly every sample came with metadata listing a de-identified subject ID, COVID-19 status, age in years and sex. Where available, HLA class I and class II types were taken from metadata supplied by the sample provider and were not determined by assay-based typing.

Participants in the prospective study were enrolled through a virtual design, were aged roughly 18 to 100 years, and lived in about 25 United States geographic areas. Cohort assignment in the prospective study relied on participant-reported clinical history from a screening survey and a study questionnaire. ImmuneRACE Cohort 3 recovered participants were defined by two consecutive negative NP/OP PCR tests, healthcare professional clearance, or symptom resolution. Mobile phlebotomists in the prospective study collected whole blood, serum and a nasopharyngeal or oropharyngeal swab from every participant. Over a roughly 2-month period, participants in the prospective study had the option of providing additional blood draws and questionnaires. Blood samples from the prospective study were shipped frozen or at room temperature prior to DNA extraction. The immunoSEQ Assay, a bias-controlled multiplex PCR, was used to amplify TCRbeta CDR3 regions from genomic DNA. The paper's processing steps were these. Nucleated cell counts per sample were estimated from amplification of reference gene primers within the assay. Sequence reads were collapsed and filtered to measure the absolute abundance of every unique TCRbeta CDR3 rearrangement. For each sample, productive Simpson clonality was calculated as the square root of Simpson's diversity index across productive rearrangements. The source is immuneACCESS, and TCRdb retained only in-frame sequences with V and J called. Part of the clones is not carried over; for the studies checked, unresolved V genes explain less than half of this, and the remainder is unexplained. V, J and clone size are taken as reported in that table, and D and trimming were inferred from the DNA itself. Within this sample are roughly 250,000 clones, with about 88% of them counted one time only. The ten largest clones capture approximately 1.7% of the sample.

Counted from cysteine to phenylalanine, this CDR3 has 13 amino acids. Just CDR3 DNA is preserved here, 39 bases in frame from base 1. At the junction V is shortened by 1 base and J by 5 bases; bases outside the gene matches: 2. In the germline V gene (reference sequence), CDR1 corresponds to GTSNPN and CDR2 to SVGIG. Remarks on this clone: Its antigen is unknown. Per-base quality was not reported, and no clone a single base away is much larger than it.

Study-wide findings and limitations: The quantity of clinical and demographic metadata differed by source and by participant and was supplied without curation.

Sequencing was performed on PBMCs or T cells enriched from blood (not recorded which). Here the chain combines TRBV30 and TRBJ2-7, and TRBD2 aligns with 10 junction nucleotides. This clonotype was obtained from a woman aged 45-65 years who had recovered from COVID-19. The DNA reads TGTGCCTGGAGTGGGCTAGCGGGAGACGAGCAGTACTTC. It specifies CAWSGLAGDEQYF.